This note documents a single TCR beta chain sequence. CDR1 MGHRA and CDR2 YSYEKL come from the germline V gene. The CDR3 has 16 residues. Vbeta (60) and Jbeta (13) primers were used in the PCR. Data came from immunoSEQ multiplex PCR; TCRdb stores just in-frame clones and leaves some out. The profile shows 100,000 to 150,000 clones, roughly 80% of them singletons. The sample is drawn from a study of cytomegalovirus exposure and HLA in healthy donors. This receptor was obtained from a boy aged 5-17 years in good health and CMV-seronegative. The sequenced sample was PBMCs. V usage is TRBV4-1 and J usage is TRBJ2-5; D ambiguous. TRBJ2-7 matches the DNA end more closely, so the J call is doubtful. The CDR3, as DNA: TGCGCCAGCAGCCAAGTAGTGACTCCTAGCTCCTACGAGCAGTACTTC. Protein sequence: CASSQVVTPSSYEQYF.